The 7 T cell receptor beta chains listed next were all sequenced from one sample in a study of cytomegalovirus exposure and HLA in healthy donors. PCR amplification relied on 60 Vbeta primers (plus 13 Jbeta primers). Using immunoSEQ multiplex PCR, the repertoire was profiled, and TCRdb retains in-frame clones only, with some absent. The profile shows 150,000 to 200,000 clones, more than 75% of them singletons. The sample taken for sequencing was PBMCs. The receptor set was obtained from a woman aged 50 to 65 in good health and CMV-seropositive.

The V and J genes are TRBV2 and TRBJ2-7, with TRBD2 as a possible D gene (5 bases). Trimming cost V 6 bases and J 7 bases, with 13 bases left between them. CDR1 and CDR2 (germline): SNHLY, FYNNEI. The CDR3 loop spans 12 amino acids. The CDR3 DNA is TGTGCCAGCAGCGTAGGGCCGGGGGAGCAGTACTTC. This translates into CASSVGPGEQYF.

The sample holds one count of this clone. The chain has TRBV2 and TRBJ1-6; 12 nucleotides match TRBD1. V trimming: 4 bases; J trimming: 10 bases; junction bases outside the gene matches: 11. Germline V gene sequence: CDR1 SNHLY, CDR2 FYNNEI. This CDR3 contains 17 residues. CDR3 loop: CASSVPPGQGANSPLHF. The CDR3 nucleotides read TGTGCCAGCAGTGTACCGCCGGGACAGGGGGCAAACTCACCCCTCCACTTT. The variable domain in full, with the rest retrieved from reference TRBV2 and TRBJ1-6, is EPEVTQTPSHQVTQMGQEVILRCVPISNHLYFYWYRQILGQKVEFLVSFYNNEISEKSEIFDDQFSVERPDGSNFTLKIRSTKLEDSAMYFCASSVPPGQGANSPLHFGNGTRLTVT.

This clone came up once. Germline is not matched at one junction end, which may reflect a read error. Additional DNA sequences in this sample encode the identical CDR3. The J gene is TRBJ2-2, the V gene TRBV10-3, with TRBD2 identical over 13 bases. Germline CDR1 and CDR2: ENHRY and SYGVKD. The CDR3 contains 14 residues. CDR3 loop: CAIRGLAGDGELFF. CDR3 nucleotide sequence: TGTGCCATCAGAGGACTAGCGGGGGACGGGGAGCTGTTCTTT.

This clone was recorded only once. The V gene is TRBV5-1, the J gene TRBJ2-7; 11 nucleotides align to TRBD2. The CDR3 has 15 amino acids. The J segment lost 5 bases and the V segment lost 2 bases, leaving 6 bases of the junction unmatched. CDR1 SGHRS and CDR2 YFSETQ come from the germline V gene. CDR3 region: CASSFSGGAGHEQYF. The CDR3 nucleotides are TGCGCCAGCAGCTTTAGCGGGGGGGCTGGCCACGAGCAGTACTTC.

The rearrangement links TRBV11-2 to TRBJ1-1; 12 positions agree with TRBD1. J lost 3 bases, V lost 10 bases, and 9 bases had no gene match. The CDR3 spans 15 residues. The germline V gene encodes CDR1 SGHAT and CDR2 FQNNGV. CDR3 in DNA: TGTGCCACCTCGGGACAGGGGGCGGGGTACACTGAAGCTTTCTTT. This sequence encodes CATSGQGAGYTEAFF.

V usage is TRBV6-6 and J usage is TRBJ1-2; D uncertain. This CDR3 is 13 amino acids long. CDR1 MNHNY and CDR2 SVGAGI come from the germline V gene (reference sequence). V lost 8 bases and J 8 bases, leaving 18 bases between the germline ends. The CDR3 loop is CASSWNGAGGYTF. DNA for the CDR3: TGTGCCAGCTCCTGGAATGGAGCGGGAGGCTACACCTTC.

The chain joins TRBV5-1 to TRBJ2-7; TRBD2 aligns across 10 bases. The V gene's germline CDR1 is SGHRS and CDR2 YFSETQ. V was pared by 0 bases and J by 1 base, with 4 bases of the junction left unmatched. The CDR3 length is 16 residues. In DNA, the CDR3 is TGCGCCAGCAGCTTGGCCCCTAGCGGGGGTTCCTACGAGCAGTACTTC. Translation gives CASSLAPSGGSYEQYF.